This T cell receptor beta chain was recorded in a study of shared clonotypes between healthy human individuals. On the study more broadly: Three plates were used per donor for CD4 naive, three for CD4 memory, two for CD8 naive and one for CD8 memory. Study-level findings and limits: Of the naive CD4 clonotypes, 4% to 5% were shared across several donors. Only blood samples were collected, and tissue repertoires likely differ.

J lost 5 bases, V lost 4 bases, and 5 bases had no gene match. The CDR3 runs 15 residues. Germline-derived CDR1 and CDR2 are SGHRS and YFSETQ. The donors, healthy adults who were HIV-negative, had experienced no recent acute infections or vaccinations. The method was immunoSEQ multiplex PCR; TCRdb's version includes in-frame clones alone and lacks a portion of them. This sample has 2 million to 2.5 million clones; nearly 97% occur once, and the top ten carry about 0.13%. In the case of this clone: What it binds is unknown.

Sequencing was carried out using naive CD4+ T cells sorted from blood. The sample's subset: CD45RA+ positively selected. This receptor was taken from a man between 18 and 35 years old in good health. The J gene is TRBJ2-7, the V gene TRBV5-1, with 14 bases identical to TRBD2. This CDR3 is CASSTGLAGVDEQYF. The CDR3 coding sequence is TGCGCCAGCAGCACGGGACTAGCGGGAGTAGACGAGCAGTACTTC.